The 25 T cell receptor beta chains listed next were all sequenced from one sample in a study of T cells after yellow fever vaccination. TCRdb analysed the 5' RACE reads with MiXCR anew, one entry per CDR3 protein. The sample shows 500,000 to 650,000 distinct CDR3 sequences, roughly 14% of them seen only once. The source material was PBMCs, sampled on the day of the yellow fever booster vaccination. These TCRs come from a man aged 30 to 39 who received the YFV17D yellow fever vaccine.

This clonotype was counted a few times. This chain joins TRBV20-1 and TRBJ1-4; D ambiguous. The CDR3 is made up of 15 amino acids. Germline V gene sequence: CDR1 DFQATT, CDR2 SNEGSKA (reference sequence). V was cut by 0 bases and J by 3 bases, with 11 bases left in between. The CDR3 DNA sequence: TGCAGTGCTAGAGATAGGAGAGGTTCTAATGAAAAACTGTTTTTT. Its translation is CSARDRRGSNEKLFF.

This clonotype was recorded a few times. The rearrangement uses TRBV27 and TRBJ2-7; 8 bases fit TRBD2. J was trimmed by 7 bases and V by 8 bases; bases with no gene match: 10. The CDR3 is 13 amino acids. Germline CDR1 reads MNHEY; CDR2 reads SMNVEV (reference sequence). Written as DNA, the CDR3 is TGTGCCAGCGGGTTAGCGGGATGGGGTGAGCAGTACTTC. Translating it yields CASGLAGWGEQYF.

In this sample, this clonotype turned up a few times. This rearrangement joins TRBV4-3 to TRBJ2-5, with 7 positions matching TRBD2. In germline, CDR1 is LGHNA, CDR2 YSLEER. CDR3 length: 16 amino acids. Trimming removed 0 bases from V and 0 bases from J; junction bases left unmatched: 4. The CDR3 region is CASSQDWRGNQETQYF. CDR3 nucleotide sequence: TGCGCCAGCAGCCAAGATTGGCGGGGGAACCAAGAGACCCAGTACTTC.

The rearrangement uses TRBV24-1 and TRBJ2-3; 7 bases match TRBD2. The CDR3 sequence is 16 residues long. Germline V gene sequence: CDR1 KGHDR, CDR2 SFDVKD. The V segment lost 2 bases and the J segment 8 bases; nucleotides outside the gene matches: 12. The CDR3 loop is CATSDYESRGTVTQYF. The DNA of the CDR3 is TGTGCCACCAGTGATTACGAATCGCGGGGGACGGTTACGCAGTATTTT.

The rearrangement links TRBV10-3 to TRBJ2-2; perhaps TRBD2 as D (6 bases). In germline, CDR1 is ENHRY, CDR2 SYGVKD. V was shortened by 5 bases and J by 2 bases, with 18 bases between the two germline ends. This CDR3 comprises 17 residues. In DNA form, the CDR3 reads TGTGCCATCAGTTCCGGGACTCCAATAAATAACACCGGGGAGCTGTTTTTT. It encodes CAISSGTPINNTGELFF.

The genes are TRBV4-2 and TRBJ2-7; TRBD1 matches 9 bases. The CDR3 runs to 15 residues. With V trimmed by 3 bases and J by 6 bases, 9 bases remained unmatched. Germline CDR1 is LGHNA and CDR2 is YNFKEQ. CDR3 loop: CASSHLTGGSLEQYF. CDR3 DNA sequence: TGTGCCAGCAGCCACCTGACAGGGGGGTCCCTCGAGCAGTACTTC.

The CDR3 region is CAVTGSRGNTGELFF. CDR3 coding DNA: TGTGCCGTCACCGGGTCGAGAGGGAACACCGGGGAGCTGTTTTTT. The chain uses TRBV15 and TRBJ2-2; no definite D call. CDR3 length: 15 amino acids. V was clipped by 11 bases and J by 1 base, with 17 bases between them. Germline V lookup: CDR1 LNHNV, CDR2 YYDKDF (reference sequence).

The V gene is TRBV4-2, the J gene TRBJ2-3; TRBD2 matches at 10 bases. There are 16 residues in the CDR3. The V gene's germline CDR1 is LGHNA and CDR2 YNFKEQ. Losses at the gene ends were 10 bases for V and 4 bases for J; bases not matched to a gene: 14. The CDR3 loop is CATGLAGVAGADTQYF. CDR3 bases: TGTGCCACGGGGCTAGCGGGAGTGGCCGGCGCAGATACGCAGTATTTT.

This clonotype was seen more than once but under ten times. In DNA, the CDR3 is TGCAGCGTCGCAACAGGGGGGGGGACCGGGGAGCTGTTTTTT. Protein sequence: CSVATGGGTGELFF. The chain has TRBV29-1 and TRBJ2-2; perhaps TRBD1 as D (8 bases). V shed 6 bases and J shed 5 bases, with 16 bases lying between them. The CDR3 runs 14 residues. The germline CDR1 and CDR2 sequences are SQVTM and ANQGSEA.

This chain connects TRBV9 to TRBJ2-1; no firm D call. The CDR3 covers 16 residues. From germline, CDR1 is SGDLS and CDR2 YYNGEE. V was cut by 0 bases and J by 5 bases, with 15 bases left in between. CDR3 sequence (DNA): TGTGCCAGCAGCGTAGAAAGCACAGTAGTCCACAATGAGCAGTTCTTC. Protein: CASSVESTVVHNEQFF.

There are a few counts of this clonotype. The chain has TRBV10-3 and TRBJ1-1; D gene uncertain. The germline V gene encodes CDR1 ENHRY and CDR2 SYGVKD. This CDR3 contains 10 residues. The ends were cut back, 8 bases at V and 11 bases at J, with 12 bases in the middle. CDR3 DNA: TGTGCCATCGGGAGGGAGCGGGCTTTCTTT. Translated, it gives CAIGRERAFF.

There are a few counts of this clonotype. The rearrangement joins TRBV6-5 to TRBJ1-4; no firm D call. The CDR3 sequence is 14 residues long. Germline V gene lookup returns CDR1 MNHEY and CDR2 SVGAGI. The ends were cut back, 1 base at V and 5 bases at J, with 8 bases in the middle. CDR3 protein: CASSYLGPNEKLFF. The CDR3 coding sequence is TGTGCCAGCAGTTACTTAGGGCCCAATGAAAAACTGTTTTTT.

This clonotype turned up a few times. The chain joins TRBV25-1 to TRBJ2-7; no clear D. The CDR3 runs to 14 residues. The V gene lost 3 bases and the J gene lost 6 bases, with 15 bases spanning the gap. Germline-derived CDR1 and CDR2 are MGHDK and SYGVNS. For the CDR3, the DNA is TGTGCCAGCAGTGATCCCTATCGGCATGCCGAGCAGTACTTC. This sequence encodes CASSDPYRHAEQYF.

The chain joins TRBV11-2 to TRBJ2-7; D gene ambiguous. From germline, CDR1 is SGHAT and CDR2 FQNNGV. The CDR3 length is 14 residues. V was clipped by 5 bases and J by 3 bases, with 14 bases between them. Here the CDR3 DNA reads TGTGCCAGCAGCCTAAGCCCGAATGGCTACGAGCAGTACTTC. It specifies CASSLSPNGYEQYF.

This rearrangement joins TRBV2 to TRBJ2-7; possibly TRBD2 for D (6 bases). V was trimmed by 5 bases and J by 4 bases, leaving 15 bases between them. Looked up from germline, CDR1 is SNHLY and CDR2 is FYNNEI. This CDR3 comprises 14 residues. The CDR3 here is CASSLSLGGYEQYF. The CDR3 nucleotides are TGTGCCAGCAGTCTCAGCTTGGGAGGTTACGAGCAGTACTTC.

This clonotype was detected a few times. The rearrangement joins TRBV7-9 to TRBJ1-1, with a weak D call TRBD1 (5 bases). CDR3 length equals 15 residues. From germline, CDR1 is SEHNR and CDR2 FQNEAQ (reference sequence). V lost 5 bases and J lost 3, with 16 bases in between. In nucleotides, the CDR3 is TGTGCCAGCAGCCCACTTCCTGGGGGATACACTGAAGCTTTCTTT. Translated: CASSPLPGGYTEAFF.

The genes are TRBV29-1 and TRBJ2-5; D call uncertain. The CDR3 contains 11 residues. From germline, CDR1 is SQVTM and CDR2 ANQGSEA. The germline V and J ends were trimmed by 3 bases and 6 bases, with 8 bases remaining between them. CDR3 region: CSVDSSKTQYF. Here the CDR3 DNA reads TGCAGCGTTGACAGTTCGAAGACCCAGTACTTC.

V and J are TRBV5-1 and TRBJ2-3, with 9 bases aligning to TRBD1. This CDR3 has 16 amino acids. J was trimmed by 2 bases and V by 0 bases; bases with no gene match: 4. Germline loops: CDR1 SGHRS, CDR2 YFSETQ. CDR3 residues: CASSLGWTGATDTQYF. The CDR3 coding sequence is TGCGCCAGCAGCTTGGGTTGGACAGGGGCCACAGATACGCAGTATTTT.

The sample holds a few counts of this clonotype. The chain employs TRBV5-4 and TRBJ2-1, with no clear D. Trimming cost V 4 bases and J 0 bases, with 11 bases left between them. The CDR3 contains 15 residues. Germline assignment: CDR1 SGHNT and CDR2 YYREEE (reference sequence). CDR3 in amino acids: CASSQRTSSYNEQFF. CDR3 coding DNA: TGTGCCAGCAGCCAACGGACCAGCTCCTACAATGAGCAGTTCTTC.

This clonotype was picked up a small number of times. CDR3 region: CASSLEGPGRETQYF. The CDR3 coding sequence is TGTGCCAGCAGCTTGGAAGGTCCAGGCCGAGAGACCCAGTACTTC. The chain joins TRBV5-6 to TRBJ2-5, with D unclear. The germline V gene has CDR1 SGHDT and CDR2 YYEEEE. CDR3 length: 15 amino acids. V was cut by 0 bases and J by 4 bases, with 13 bases left in between.

The CDR3, as DNA: TGTGCCAGCAGCGTTGGGACACACAATTCACCCCTCCACTTT. Its protein product is CASSVGTHNSPLHF. This chain joins TRBV5-8 and TRBJ1-6, with a possible D match to TRBD1 (6 bases). Germline V gives CDR1 SGHTS, CDR2 YDEGEE. This CDR3 spans 14 amino acids. V lost 4 bases, J lost 7 bases, and 12 bases lay in between.

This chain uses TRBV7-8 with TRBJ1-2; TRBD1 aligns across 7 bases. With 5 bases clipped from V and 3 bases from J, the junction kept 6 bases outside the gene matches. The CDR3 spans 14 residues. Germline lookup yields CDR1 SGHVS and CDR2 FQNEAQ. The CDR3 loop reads CASSDRDSYYGYTF. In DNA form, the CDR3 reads TGTGCCAGCAGCGACAGGGACAGTTACTATGGCTACACCTTC.

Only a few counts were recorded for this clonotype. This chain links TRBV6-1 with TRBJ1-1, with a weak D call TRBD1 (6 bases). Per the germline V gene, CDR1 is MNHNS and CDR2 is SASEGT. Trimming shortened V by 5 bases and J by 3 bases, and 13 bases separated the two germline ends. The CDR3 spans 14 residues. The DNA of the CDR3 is TGTGCCAGCAGTAGGATGGAGGGGGACACTGAAGCTTTCTTT. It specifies CASSRMEGDTEAFF.

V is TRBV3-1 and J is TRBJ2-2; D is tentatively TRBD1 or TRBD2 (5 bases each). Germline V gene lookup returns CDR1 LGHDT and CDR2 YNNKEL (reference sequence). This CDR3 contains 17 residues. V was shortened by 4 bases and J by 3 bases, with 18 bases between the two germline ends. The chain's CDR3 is CASSPGPNLGDTGELFF. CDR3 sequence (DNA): TGTGCCAGCAGCCCTGGGCCTAACCTGGGGGACACCGGGGAGCTGTTTTTT.

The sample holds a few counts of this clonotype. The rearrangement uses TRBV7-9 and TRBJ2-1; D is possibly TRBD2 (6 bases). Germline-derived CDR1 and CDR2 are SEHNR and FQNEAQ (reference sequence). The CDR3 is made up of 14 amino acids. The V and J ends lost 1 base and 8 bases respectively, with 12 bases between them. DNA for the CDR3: TGTGCCAGCAGCTTAGTGGCGGGATGGTATGAGCAGTTCTTC. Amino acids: CASSLVAGWYEQFF.